Listed below are T cell receptor beta chains from one sample, sequenced in a study of blood T cell repertoires in COVID-19. Only in-frame clones appear in the TCRdb table, and some are missing; sequencing was by immunoSEQ multiplex PCR. The data hold around 230,000 clones, with just over 85% observed a single time. The sequenced sample was PBMCs or T cells enriched from blood (not recorded which). The source of these receptors is a woman in her forties with acute COVID-19. The CDR3 runs from the conserved cysteine through the conserved F or W. A D gene is named only where the DNA matches it firmly. Not every row has a clone size; where given, it reads once, few, many or a size class.

abundance	d_gene	v_gene	j_gene	CDR3nt	CDR3aa
NA	NA	TRBV12-3/TRBV12-4	TRBJ1-2	TGTGCCAGCAGTCGGGATACCTATGGCTACACCTTC	CASSRDTYGYTF
NA	NA	TRBV6-5	TRBJ2-3	TGTGCCAGCGGGCGGGACTGGACTAGCACAGATACGCAGTATTTT	CASGRDWTSTDTQYF
NA	NA	TRBV5-1	TRBJ1-5	TGCGCCAGCAGCACGCCCCGACAGGTTGGGAATCAGCCCCAGCATTTT	CASSTPRQVGNQPQHF
NA	NA	TRBV19	TRBJ1-1	TGTGCCAGTACGGCAGGGAACACTGAAGCTTTCTTT	CASTAGNTEAFF
NA	TRBD2	TRBV4-3	TRBJ2-1	TGCGCCAGCAGCCAAGGCGGGGGGGCGTACAATGAGCAGTTCTTC	CASSQGGGAYNEQFF
few	TRBD2	TRBV6-5	TRBJ2-5	TGTGCCAGCAGTTACCTTACTAGCGGGGGAAAGACCCAGTACTTC	CASSYLTSGGKTQYF
once	TRBD1	TRBV5-1	TRBJ1-1	TGCGCCAGCAGCTTTTCAGGGGGGCTGAACACTGAAGCTTTCTTT	CASSFSGGLNTEAFF
few	NA	TRBV15	TRBJ1-3	TGTGCCACCAGCAGTCCGGCAGGCGACACCATATATTTT	CATSSPAGDTIYF
NA	TRBD1	TRBV7-9	TRBJ2-1	TGTGCCAGCAGCCCGTCCGTAACAGGGGGTGAGCAGTTCTTC	CASSPSVTGGEQFF
few	NA	TRBV6-5	TRBJ1-1	TGTGCCAGCAGTTACTCACAGGGATCGAACGGTGAAGCTTTCTTT	CASSYSQGSNGEAFF